This T cell receptor beta chain was captured in a study of cytomegalovirus exposure and HLA in healthy donors. PCR employed 60 Vbeta and 13 Jbeta primers. Measured with immunoSEQ multiplex PCR; TCRdb has only the in-frame clones, and not every one. Of some 120,000 clones in the sample, approximately 80% were seen once. Germline CDR1 MNHNS, CDR2 SASEGT. The CDR3 sequence is 13 residues long. V was shortened by 6 bases and J by 4 bases, with 12 bases between the two germline ends. Sequencing input: PBMCs. The sequence derives from a man between 45 and 60 years old in good health and CMV-seronegative. The rearrangement uses TRBV6-1 and TRBJ1-2; tentatively, D is TRBD1 (5 bases). The CDR3 DNA sequence: TGTGCCAGCAGCGACGGGGGGGGCTATGGCTACACCTTC. This sequence encodes CASSDGGGYGYTF.